Below, 15 T cell receptor beta chains from the same sample are listed, as sequenced in a study of T-cell memory formation after mild COVID-19. MiXCR was run by TCRdb on the 5' RACE reads, yielding one entry per CDR3 protein. The sample consists of 300,000 to 400,000 distinct CDR3 sequences, roughly 15% of them appearing once. Sequences were obtained from PBMCs or a T cell subset sorted from them (not recorded which). The receptors derive from a man younger than 35 who had mild COVID-19 (a few samples of this study predate the infection). Cell type and time point are not known.

CDR3 residues: CSAREYGGNTEAFF. The CDR3 DNA reads TGCAGTGCTAGAGAATATGGGGGGAACACTGAAGCTTTCTTT. J is TRBJ1-1 and V is TRBV20-1, with D possibly being TRBD1 (5 bases). The CDR3 runs to 14 residues. Trimming pared 0 bases from V and 1 base from J, leaving 9 bases between. CDR1 is DFQATT, CDR2 SNEGSKA, per germline (reference sequence).

This clonotype was seen ten or more times. The chain combines TRBV15 with TRBJ1-4; D gene unclear. V shed 0 bases and J shed 6 bases, with 11 bases lying between them. CDR1 is LNHNV and CDR2 is YYDKDF in the germline V gene (reference sequence). The CDR3 is 15 amino acids. The CDR3 nucleotides are TGTGCCACCAGCAGAGATCTGGGGTGGGATGAAAAACTGTTTTTT. Translation gives CATSRDLGWDEKLFF.

At least ten counts were recorded for this clonotype. J is TRBJ2-1 and V is TRBV5-5; weak D call: TRBD1 (5 bases). Germline V lookup: CDR1 SGHKS, CDR2 YYEKEE (reference sequence). Deletions cut 3 bases from V and 7 bases from J, with 17 bases between. The CDR3 sequence is 15 residues long. The DNA for the CDR3 is TGTGCCAGCAGCTCAATGGGTCAGGGCTATAATGAGCAGTTCTTC. Amino acids: CASSSMGQGYNEQFF.

This chain connects TRBV7-2 to TRBJ2-5; TRBD2 aligns across 8 bases. In germline, CDR1 is SGHTA, CDR2 FQGNSA. CDR3 length: 16 amino acids. Losses at the gene ends were 5 bases for V and 0 bases for J; bases not matched to a gene: 8. The CDR3 nucleotides read TGTGCCAGCAGCCGTAATAGCGGGGAGTACCAAGAGACCCAGTACTTC. Translated, it gives CASSRNSGEYQETQYF.

Here the CDR3 reads CASSQVPSSPSTDTQYF. The CDR3 coding sequence is TGCGCCAGCAGCCAAGTCCCTAGCAGTCCTAGCACAGATACGCAGTATTTT. J is TRBJ2-3 and V is TRBV4-3; D may be TRBD2 (5 bases). V lost 1 base and J 0 bases, leaving 14 bases between the germline ends. This CDR3 comprises 17 residues. The germline V gene encodes CDR1 LGHNA and CDR2 YSLEER.

Only a few counts were recorded for this clonotype. This chain links TRBV3-1 with TRBJ2-2; D may be TRBD1 or TRBD2 (5 bases each). V shed 4 bases and J shed 1 base, with 13 bases lying between them. CDR3 length: 16 amino acids. The germline V gene has CDR1 LGHDT and CDR2 YNNKEL (reference sequence). CDR3 nucleotides: TGTGCCAGCAGCCTATGGGACCTGGGGAACACCGGGGAGCTGTTTTTT. It encodes CASSLWDLGNTGELFF.

The V call is TRBV6-2 or TRBV6-3, the J call TRBJ2-2; D may be TRBD1 (6 bases). V dropped 2 bases and J dropped 9 bases, with 7 bases sitting between them. Germline values: CDR1 MNHEY, CDR2 SVGEGT. The CDR3 contains 12 residues. CDR3 in amino acids: CASSYGGRELFF. CDR3 in DNA: TGTGCCAGCAGTTACGGGGGCCGGGAGCTGTTTTTT.

The chain couples TRBV25-1 to TRBJ1-2; D is perhaps TRBD1 (6 bases). Germline-derived CDR1 and CDR2 are MGHDK and SYGVNS. The CDR3 length is 17 residues. V lost 4 bases, J lost 0 bases, and 18 bases lay in between. As DNA, the CDR3 is TGTGCCAGCAGTGTTTGGGGGGGCCCCACTGCTAACTATGGCTACACCTTC. Its translation is CASSVWGGPTANYGYTF.

This clonotype was seen ten or more times. This chain links TRBV4-1 with TRBJ2-7; D is uncertain. This CDR3 is 13 amino acids long. Germline V CDR1 and CDR2: MGHRA, YSYEKL. V was trimmed by 6 bases and J by 3 bases, leaving 12 bases between them. Here the CDR3 reads CASSQYRLYEQYF. The DNA of the CDR3 is TGCGCCAGCAGTCAATACCGGCTCTACGAGCAGTACTTC.

This clonotype was counted only a few times. The chain uses TRBV20-1 and TRBJ2-1, with TRBD1 as a possible D gene (6 bases). Deletions cut 7 bases from V and 7 bases from J, with 14 bases between. CDR1 DFQATT and CDR2 SNEGSKA come from the germline V gene (reference sequence). This CDR3 contains 12 residues. The CDR3 spells CSGGPPGNEQFF. DNA for the CDR3: TGCAGTGGGGGGCCCCCAGGGAATGAGCAGTTCTTC.

J is TRBJ1-1 and V is TRBV4-3; 9 bases are shared with TRBD1. Germline values: CDR1 LGHNA, CDR2 YSLEER. J gave up 6 bases and V 4 bases, and 6 bases lay outside the gene matches. The CDR3 is made up of 14 amino acids. As DNA, the CDR3 is TGCGCCAGCAGCCTTAGCGACAGGGGGGCTGAAGCTTTCTTT. Translated: CASSLSDRGAEAFF.

V is TRBV7-2 and J is TRBJ2-5; tentative D call: TRBD2 (6 bases). Germline CDR1 is SGHTA and CDR2 is FQGNSA. The ends were cut back, 1 base at V and 4 bases at J, with 16 bases in the middle. This CDR3 contains 16 residues. The CDR3 coding sequence is TGTGCCAGCAGCTTAGATCGTCGGGGGTCGGGAGAGACCCAGTACTTC. Residues: CASSLDRRGSGETQYF.

The rearrangement links TRBV5-4 to TRBJ1-1; D might be TRBD1 (5 bases). Looked up from germline, CDR1 is SGHNT and CDR2 is YYREEE (reference sequence). V was pared by 5 bases and J by 5 bases, with 13 bases between. This CDR3 is built from 13 residues. DNA for the CDR3: TGTGCCAGCAGGTTCGGTGGGGGGACTGAAGCTTTCTTT. This encodes CASRFGGGTEAFF. The whole variable domain, filled in from reference TRBV5-4 and TRBJ1-1, reads ETGVTQSPTHLIKTRGQQVTLRCSSQSGHNTVSWYQQALGQGPQFIFQYYREEENGRGNFPPRFSGLQFPNYSSELNVNALELDDSALYLCASRFGGGTEAFFGQGTRLTVV.

This clonotype was seen more than once but under ten times. The chain uses TRBV7-8 and TRBJ2-7; D is unclear. Deletions cut 5 bases from V and 9 bases from J, with 11 bases between. This CDR3 region has 11 residues. CDR1 SGHVS and CDR2 FQNEAQ come from the germline V gene. The CDR3 loop reads CASSPRERQYF. The CDR3 DNA reads TGTGCCAGCAGCCCCCGAGAGCGGCAGTACTTC.

The V and J genes are TRBV6-1 and TRBJ1-2, with 9 bases that match TRBD1. Unmatched junction bases numbered 7, after V lost 1 base and J lost 1 base. The CDR3 consists of 17 residues. CDR1 and CDR2 from the germline V gene are MNHNS and SASEGT. CDR3 protein: CASSEGTGVRGNYGYTF. The CDR3 DNA follows: TGTGCCAGCAGTGAAGGGACAGGGGTTCGTGGTAACTATGGCTACACCTTC.